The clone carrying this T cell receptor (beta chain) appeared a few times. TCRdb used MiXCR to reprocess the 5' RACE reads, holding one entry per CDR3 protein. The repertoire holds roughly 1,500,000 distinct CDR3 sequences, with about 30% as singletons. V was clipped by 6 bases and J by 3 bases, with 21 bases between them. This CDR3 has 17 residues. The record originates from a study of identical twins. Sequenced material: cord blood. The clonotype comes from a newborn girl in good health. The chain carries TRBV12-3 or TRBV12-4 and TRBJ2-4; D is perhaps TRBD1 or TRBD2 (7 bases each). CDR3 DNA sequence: TGTGCCAGCAGCTCAAAGGGGGCGGGGAGGGTCAAAAACATTCAGTACTTC. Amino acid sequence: CASSSKGAGRVKNIQYF.